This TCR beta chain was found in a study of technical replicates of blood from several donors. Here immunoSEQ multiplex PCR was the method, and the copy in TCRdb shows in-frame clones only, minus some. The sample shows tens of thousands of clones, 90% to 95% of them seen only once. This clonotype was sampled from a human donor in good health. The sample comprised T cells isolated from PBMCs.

DNA for the CDR3: TGTGCCAGCAGCCCCACCACAGGGAACACTGAAGCTTTCTTT. Its protein is CASSPTTGNTEAFF. The chain carries TRBV5-4 and TRBJ1-1; D is possibly TRBD1 (5 bases). The germline V and J ends were trimmed by 4 bases and 1 base, with 11 bases remaining between them. CDR3 length: 14 amino acids. Germline CDR1 reads SGHNT; CDR2 reads YYREEE (reference sequence).